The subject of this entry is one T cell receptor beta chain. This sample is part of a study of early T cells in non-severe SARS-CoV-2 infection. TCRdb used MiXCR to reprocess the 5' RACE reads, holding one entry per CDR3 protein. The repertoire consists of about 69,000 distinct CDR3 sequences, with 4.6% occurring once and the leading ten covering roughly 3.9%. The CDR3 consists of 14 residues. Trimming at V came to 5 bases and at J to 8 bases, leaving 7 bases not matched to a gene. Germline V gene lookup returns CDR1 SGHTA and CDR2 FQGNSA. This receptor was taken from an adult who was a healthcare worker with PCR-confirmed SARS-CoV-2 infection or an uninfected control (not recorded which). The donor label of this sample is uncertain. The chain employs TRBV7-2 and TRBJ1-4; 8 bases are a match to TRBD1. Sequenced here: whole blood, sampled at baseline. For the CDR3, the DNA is TGTGCCAGCAGCGCCCGACAGGGGTTGGAAAAACTGTTTTTT. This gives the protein CASSARQGLEKLFF.